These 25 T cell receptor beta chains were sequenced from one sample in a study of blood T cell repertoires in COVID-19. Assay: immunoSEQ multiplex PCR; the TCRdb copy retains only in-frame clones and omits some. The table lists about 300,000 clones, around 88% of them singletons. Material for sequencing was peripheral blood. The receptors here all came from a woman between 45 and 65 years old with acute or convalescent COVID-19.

CDR3 in amino acids: CASSLTGWGANTEAFF. The CDR3 DNA reads as TGTGCCAGCAGCTTAACGGGATGGGGCGCGAACACTGAAGCTTTCTTT. V and J are TRBV7-3 and TRBJ1-1, with D tentatively TRBD1 (5 bases). Trimming took 0 bases from V and 1 from J, leaving 12 bases between them. The length of the CDR3 is 16 residues. CDR1 is SGHTA, CDR2 FQGTGA, per germline. Full variable domain (outside the CDR3, taken from reference TRBV7-3 and TRBJ1-1): GAGVSQTPSNKVTEKGKYVELRCDPISGHTALYWYRQSLGQGPEFLIYFQGTGAADDSGLPNDRFFAVRPEGSVSTLKIQRTERGDSAVYLCASSLTGWGANTEAFFGQGTRLTVV.

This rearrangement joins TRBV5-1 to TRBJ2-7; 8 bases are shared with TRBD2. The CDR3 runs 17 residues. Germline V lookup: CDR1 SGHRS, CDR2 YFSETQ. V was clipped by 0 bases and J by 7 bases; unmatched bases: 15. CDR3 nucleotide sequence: TGCGCCAGCAGCTTGGGGTCCCCAAAAGCGGGAGTGCAAGAGCAGTACTTC. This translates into CASSLGSPKAGVQEQYF.

The CDR3 is CASSVKASGALTDTQYF. For the CDR3, the DNA is TGTGCCAGCAGCGTAAAGGCTAGCGGGGCCCTCACAGATACGCAGTATTTT. The chain recombines TRBV9 with TRBJ2-3; 9 bases fit TRBD2. Germline V gene lookup returns CDR1 SGDLS and CDR2 YYNGEE. The CDR3 totals 17 residues. The junction had 8 bases not matched to a gene; V was cut back by 1 base and J by 2 bases.

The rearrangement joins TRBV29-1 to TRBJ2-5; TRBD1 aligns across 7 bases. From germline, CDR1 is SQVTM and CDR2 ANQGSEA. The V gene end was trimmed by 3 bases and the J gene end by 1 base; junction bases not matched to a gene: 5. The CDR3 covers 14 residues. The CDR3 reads CSVEGQGVQETQYF. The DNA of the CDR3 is TGCAGCGTTGAGGGGCAGGGGGTCCAAGAGACCCAGTACTTC. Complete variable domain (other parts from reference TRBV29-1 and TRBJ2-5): SAVISQKPSRDICQRGTSLTIQCQVDSQVTMMFWYRQQPGQSLTLIATANQGSEATYESGFVIDKFPISRPNLTFSTLTVSNMSPEDSSIYLCSVEGQGVQETQYFGPGTRLLVL.

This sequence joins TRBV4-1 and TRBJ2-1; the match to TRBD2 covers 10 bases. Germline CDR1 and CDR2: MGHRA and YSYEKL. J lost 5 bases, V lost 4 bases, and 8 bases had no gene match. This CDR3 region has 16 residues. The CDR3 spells CASSPGRTSGNNEQFF. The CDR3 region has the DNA TGCGCCAGCAGCCCTGGTCGGACTAGCGGTAACAATGAGCAGTTCTTC.

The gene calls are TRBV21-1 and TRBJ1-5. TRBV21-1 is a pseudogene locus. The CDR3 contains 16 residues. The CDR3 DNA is TGTGCCAGCAGCGCCCGGGGATACCATAGCAATCAGCCCCAGCATTTT. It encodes CASSARGYHSNQPQHF.

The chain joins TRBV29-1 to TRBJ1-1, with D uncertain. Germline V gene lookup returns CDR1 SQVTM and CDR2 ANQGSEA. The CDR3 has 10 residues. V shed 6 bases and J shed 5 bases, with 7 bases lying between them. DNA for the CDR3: TGCAGCGTGCGGAGGACTGAAGCTTTCTTT. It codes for CSVRRTEAFF. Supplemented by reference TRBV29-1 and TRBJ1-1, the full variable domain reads SAVISQKPSRDICQRGTSLTIQCQVDSQVTMMFWYRQQPGQSLTLIATANQGSEATYESGFVIDKFPISRPNLTFSTLTVSNMSPEDSSIYLCSVRRTEAFFGQGTRLTVV.

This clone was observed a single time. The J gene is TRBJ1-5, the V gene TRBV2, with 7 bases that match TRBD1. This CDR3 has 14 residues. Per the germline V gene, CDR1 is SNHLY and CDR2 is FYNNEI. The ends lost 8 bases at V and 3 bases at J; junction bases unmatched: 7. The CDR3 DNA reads TGTGCCAGCGGACCGACAGGGAACAATCAGCCCCAGCATTTT. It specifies CASGPTGNNQPQHF. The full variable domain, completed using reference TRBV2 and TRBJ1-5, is EPEVTQTPSHQVTQMGQEVILRCVPISNHLYFYWYRQILGQKVEFLVSFYNNEISEKSEIFDDQFSVERPDGSNFTLKIRSTKLEDSAMYFCASGPTGNNQPQHFGDGTRLSIL.

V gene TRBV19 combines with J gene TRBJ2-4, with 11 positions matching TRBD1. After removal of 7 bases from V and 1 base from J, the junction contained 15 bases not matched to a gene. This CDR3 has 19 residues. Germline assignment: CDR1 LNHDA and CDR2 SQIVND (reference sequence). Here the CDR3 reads CASIARDRGKVGAKNIQYF. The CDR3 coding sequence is TGTGCCAGTATCGCACGGGACAGGGGGAAGGTAGGGGCCAAAAACATTCAGTACTTC. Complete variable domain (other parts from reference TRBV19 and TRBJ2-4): DGGITQSPKYLFRKEGQNVTLSCEQNLNHDAMYWYRQDPGQGLRLIYYSQIVNDFQKGDIAEGYSVSREKKESFPLTVTSAQKNPTAFYLCASIARDRGKVGAKNIQYFGAGTRLSVL.

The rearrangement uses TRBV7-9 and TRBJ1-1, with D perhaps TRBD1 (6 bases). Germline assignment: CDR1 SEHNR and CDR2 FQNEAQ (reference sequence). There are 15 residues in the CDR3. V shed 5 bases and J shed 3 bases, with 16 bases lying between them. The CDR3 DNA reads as TGTGCCAGCAGCCTAAACTTAGGGGGGGACACTGAAGCTTTCTTT. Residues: CASSLNLGGDTEAFF.

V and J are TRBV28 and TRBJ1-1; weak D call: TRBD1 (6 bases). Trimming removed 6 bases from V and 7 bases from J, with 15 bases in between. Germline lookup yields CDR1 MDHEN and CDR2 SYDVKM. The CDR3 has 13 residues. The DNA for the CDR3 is TGTGCCAGCAGGCCAGACAGGTGGGGTGAAGCTTTCTTT. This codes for CASRPDRWGEAFF.

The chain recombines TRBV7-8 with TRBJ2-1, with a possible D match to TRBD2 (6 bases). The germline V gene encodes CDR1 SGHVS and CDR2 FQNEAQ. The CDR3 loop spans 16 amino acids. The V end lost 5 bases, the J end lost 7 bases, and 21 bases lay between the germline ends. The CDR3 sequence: CASSPWMGGTLNEQFF. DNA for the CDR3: TGTGCCAGCAGCCCCTGGATGGGCGGGACCCTGAATGAGCAGTTCTTC.

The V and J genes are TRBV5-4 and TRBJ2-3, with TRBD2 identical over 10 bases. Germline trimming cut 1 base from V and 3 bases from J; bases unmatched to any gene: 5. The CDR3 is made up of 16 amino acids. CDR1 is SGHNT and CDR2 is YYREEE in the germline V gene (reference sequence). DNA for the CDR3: TGTGCCAGCAGCTTGAAGCTAGCGGGAGAAACAGATACGCAGTATTTT. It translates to CASSLKLAGETDTQYF.

The CDR3 nucleotides are TGCGCCAGCAGCGGTCGGACAGGCGGTGGGGCCAACGTCCTGACTTTC. Translating gives CASSGRTGGGANVLTF. V and J are TRBV5-1 and TRBJ2-6; 7 bases map to TRBD1. This CDR3 is 16 amino acids long. Germline CDR1 SGHRS, CDR2 YFSETQ. V lost 4 bases to trimming and J lost 3 bases; unmatched junction nucleotides: 7.

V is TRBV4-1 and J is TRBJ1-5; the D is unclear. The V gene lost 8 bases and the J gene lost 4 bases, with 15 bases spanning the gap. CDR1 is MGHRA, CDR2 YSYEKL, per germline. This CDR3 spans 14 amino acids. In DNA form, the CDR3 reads TGCGCCAGCCGGGATCCAGGTGCGAATCAGCCCCAGCATTTT. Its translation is CASRDPGANQPQHF.

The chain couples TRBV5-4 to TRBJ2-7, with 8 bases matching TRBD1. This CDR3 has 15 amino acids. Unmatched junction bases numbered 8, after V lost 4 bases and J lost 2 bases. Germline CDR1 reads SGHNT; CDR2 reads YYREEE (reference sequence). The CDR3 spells CASSTGQAPAYEQYF. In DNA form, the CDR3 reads TGTGCCAGCAGCACGGGACAGGCGCCCGCCTACGAGCAGTACTTC.

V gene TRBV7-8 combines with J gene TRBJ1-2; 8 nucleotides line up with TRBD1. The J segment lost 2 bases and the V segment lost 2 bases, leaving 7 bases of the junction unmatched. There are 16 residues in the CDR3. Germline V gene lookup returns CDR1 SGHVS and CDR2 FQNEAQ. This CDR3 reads CASSLRLGQENYGYTF. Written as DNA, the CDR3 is TGTGCCAGCAGCTTACGCCTGGGACAGGAGAACTATGGCTACACCTTC. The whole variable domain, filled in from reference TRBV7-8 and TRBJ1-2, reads GAGVSQSPRYKVAKRGQDVALRCDPISGHVSLFWYQQALGQGPEFLTYFQNEAQLDKSGLPSDRFFAERPEGSVSTLKIQRTQQEDSAVYLCASSLRLGQENYGYTFGSGTRLTVV.

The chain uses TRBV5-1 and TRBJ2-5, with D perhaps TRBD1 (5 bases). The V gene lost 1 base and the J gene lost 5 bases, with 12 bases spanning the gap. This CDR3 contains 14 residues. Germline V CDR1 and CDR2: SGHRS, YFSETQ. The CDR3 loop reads CASSLFQGAETQYF. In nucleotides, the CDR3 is TGCGCCAGCAGCTTGTTTCAGGGCGCGGAGACCCAGTACTTC.

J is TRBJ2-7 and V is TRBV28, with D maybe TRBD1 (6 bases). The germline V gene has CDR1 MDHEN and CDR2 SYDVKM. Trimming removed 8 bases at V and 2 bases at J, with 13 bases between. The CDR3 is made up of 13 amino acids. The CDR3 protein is CASGQNPTYEQYF. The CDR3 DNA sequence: TGTGCCAGCGGACAGAACCCTACCTACGAGCAGTACTTC.

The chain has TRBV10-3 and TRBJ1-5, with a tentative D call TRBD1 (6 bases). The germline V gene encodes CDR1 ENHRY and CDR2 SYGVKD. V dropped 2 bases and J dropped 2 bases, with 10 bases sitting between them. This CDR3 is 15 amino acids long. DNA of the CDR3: TGTGCCATCAGTGAGACCTCAGGGGGCAATCAGCCCCAGCATTTT. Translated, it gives CAISETSGGNQPQHF.

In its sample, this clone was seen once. The CDR3 DNA sequence: TGTGCCAGCAGTTACGTAGCCGGGGGGCAGCCCCAGCATTTT. Its translation is CASSYVAGGQPQHF. The chain is built from TRBV6-5 and TRBJ1-5; D is possibly TRBD1 (5 bases). From germline, CDR1 is MNHEY and CDR2 SVGAGI. This CDR3 is built from 14 residues. V gave up 2 bases and J gave up 7 bases, with 12 bases separating them.

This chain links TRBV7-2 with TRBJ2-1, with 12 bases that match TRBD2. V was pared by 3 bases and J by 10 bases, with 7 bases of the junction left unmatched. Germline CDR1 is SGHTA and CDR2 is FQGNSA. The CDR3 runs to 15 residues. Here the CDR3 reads CASSLGLAGSGEQFF. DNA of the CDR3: TGTGCCAGCAGCTTGGGACTAGCGGGTTCTGGGGAGCAGTTCTTC.

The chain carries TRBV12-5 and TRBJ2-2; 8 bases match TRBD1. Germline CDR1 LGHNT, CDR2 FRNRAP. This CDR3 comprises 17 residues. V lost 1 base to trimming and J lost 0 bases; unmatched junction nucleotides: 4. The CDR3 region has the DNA TGTGCTAGTGGTTTGGCAGGGGGCGGCGCGAACACCGGGGAGCTGTTTTTT. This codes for CASGLAGGGANTGELFF.

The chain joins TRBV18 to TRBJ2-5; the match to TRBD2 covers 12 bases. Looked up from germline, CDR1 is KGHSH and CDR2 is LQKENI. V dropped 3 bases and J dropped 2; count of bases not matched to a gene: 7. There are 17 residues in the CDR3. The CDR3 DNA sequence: TGTGCCAGCTCACCGGGGACTAGCGGGCCTGGGCAAGAGACCCAGTACTTC. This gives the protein CASSPGTSGPGQETQYF.

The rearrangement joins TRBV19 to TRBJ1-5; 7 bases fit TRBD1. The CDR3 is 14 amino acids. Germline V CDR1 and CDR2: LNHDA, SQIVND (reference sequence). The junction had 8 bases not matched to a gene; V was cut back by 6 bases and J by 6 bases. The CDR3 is CASRPATGIQPQHF. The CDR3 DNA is TGTGCCAGTAGGCCTGCGACAGGGATTCAGCCCCAGCATTTT. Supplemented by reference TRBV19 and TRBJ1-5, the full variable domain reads DGGITQSPKYLFRKEGQNVTLSCEQNLNHDAMYWYRQDPGQGLRLIYYSQIVNDFQKGDIAEGYSVSREKKESFPLTVTSAQKNPTAFYLCASRPATGIQPQHFGDGTRLSIL.